A single sample gave rise to the 30 T cell receptor beta chains below, sequenced in a study of T-cell reconstitution after alpha-beta-depleted transplantation in children. Unique molecular identifiers were incorporated into the prepared TCRbeta library. TCRdb recomputed calls from the PCR reads with MiXCR, one row per CDR3 protein. The repertoire includes over 400,000 distinct CDR3 sequences, 43% of them detected once, and under 30% sits in the top ten. Sequences were derived from PBMCs, sampled before TCRalphabeta/CD19-depleted stem cell transplant. These receptor sequences come from a girl aged 2-10 years with aplastic anemia, due to receive a stem cell transplant.

J is TRBJ2-5 and V is TRBV6-1; 7 nucleotides align to TRBD2. The ends lost 5 bases at V and 8 bases at J; junction bases unmatched: 17. This CDR3 comprises 16 residues. Germline-derived CDR1 and CDR2 are MNHNS and SASEGT. The CDR3 region is CASSPPQGSGIDTQYF. Here the CDR3 DNA reads TGTGCCAGCAGTCCACCCCAGGGAAGCGGGATAGACACCCAGTACTTC.

This clonotype was recorded many times. CDR3 loop: CSVAPSGSSNIQYF. The CDR3 DNA follows: TGCAGCGTTGCCCCCAGCGGGAGCTCCAACATTCAGTACTTC. The gene calls are TRBV29-1 and TRBJ2-4, with TRBD2 matching over 8 bases. With V trimmed by 4 bases and J by 7 bases, 9 bases remained unmatched. CDR1 SQVTM and CDR2 ANQGSEA come from the germline V gene. CDR3 length: 14 amino acids.

V and J are TRBV4-2 and TRBJ1-1; D possibly corresponds to TRBD1 (5 bases). Trimming took 7 bases from V and 1 from J, leaving 13 bases between them. Germline V gives CDR1 LGHNA, CDR2 YNFKEQ. The CDR3 consists of 14 residues. The CDR3 loop is CASKIDRENTEAFF. As DNA, the CDR3 is TGTGCCAGCAAAATAGACAGAGAGAACACTGAAGCTTTCTTT.

This clonotype was seen many times. This chain joins TRBV9 and TRBJ2-1, with D unresolved. Per germline, CDR1 SGDLS and CDR2 YYNGEE. This CDR3 has 12 residues. The V gene lost 3 bases and the J gene lost 8 bases, with 9 bases spanning the gap. This chain's CDR3 is CASSGRTDEQFF. The CDR3 region has the DNA TGTGCCAGCAGCGGGAGAACGGATGAGCAGTTCTTC.

The table lists this clonotype with a few counts. The chain is built from TRBV10-3 and TRBJ2-7; 9 positions agree with TRBD1. CDR1 is ENHRY and CDR2 is SYGVKD in the germline V gene. Losses at the gene ends were 6 bases for V and 10 bases for J; bases not matched to a gene: 7. The CDR3 runs to 12 residues. CDR3 sequence: CAIRDRDREQYF. Here the CDR3 DNA reads TGTGCCATCAGGGACCGGGACAGGGAACAGTACTTC.

The chain has TRBV5-1 and TRBJ2-1; TRBD1 might be the D (6 bases). This CDR3 is 13 amino acids long. Germline values: CDR1 SGHRS, CDR2 YFSETQ. The V gene lost 8 bases and the J gene lost 4 bases, with 13 bases spanning the gap. The CDR3 region has the DNA TGCGCCAGTGGCCGGGACACATACAATGAGCAGTTCTTC. Amino acid sequence: CASGRDTYNEQFF. The whole variable domain, remainder taken from reference TRBV5-1 and TRBJ2-1, is KAGVTQTPRYLIKTRGQQVTLSCSPISGHRSVSWYQQTPGQGLQFLFEYFSETQRNKGNFPGRFSGRQFSNSRSEMNVSTLELGDSALYLCASGRDTYNEQFFGPGTRLTVL.

The CDR3 loop is CASSLSLAESNEQFF. The DNA of the CDR3 is TGTGCCAGCAGCTTAAGCTTGGCCGAATCCAATGAGCAGTTCTTC. The gene calls are TRBV7-8 and TRBJ2-1; D remains ambiguous. The V and J ends lost 2 bases and 6 bases respectively, with 14 bases between them. The CDR3 is made up of 15 amino acids. Germline V gene lookup returns CDR1 SGHVS and CDR2 FQNEAQ. Full variable domain (remainder filled in from reference TRBV7-8 and TRBJ2-1): GAGVSQSPRYKVAKRGQDVALRCDPISGHVSLFWYQQALGQGPEFLTYFQNEAQLDKSGLPSDRFFAERPEGSVSTLKIQRTQQEDSAVYLCASSLSLAESNEQFFGPGTRLTVL.

Notes on this clonotype: Just one base apart from a much larger clone, this may be a read error. The rearrangement links TRBV5-6 to TRBJ1-1, with 10 positions matching TRBD1. This CDR3 region has 18 residues. CDR1 and CDR2 from the germline V gene are SGHDT and YYEEEE. Trimming removed 6 bases from V and 0 bases from J; junction bases left unmatched: 14. The CDR3 coding sequence is TGTGCCAGCACGCCATTTCCGGGACAGGGGACGCTGAACACTGAAGCTTTCTTT. Translated, it gives CASTPFPGQGTLNTEAFF.

The chain links TRBV20-1 to TRBJ1-2; TRBD1 might be the D (6 bases). Germline CDR1 is DFQATT and CDR2 is SNEGSKA (reference sequence). V lost 5 bases to trimming and J lost 4 bases, with 14 bases between them. The CDR3 length is 13 residues. The CDR3 loop is CSARTRGGYGYTF. The CDR3 nucleotides read TGCAGTGCTCGAACCAGGGGTGGCTATGGCTACACCTTC.

This clonotype has a count of ten or more. The chain combines TRBV7-2 with TRBJ2-1, with D uncertain. Germline-derived CDR1 and CDR2 are SGHTA and FQGNSA. This CDR3 has 15 amino acids. V gave up 0 bases and J gave up 5 bases, with 11 bases separating them. The CDR3 loop is CASSLALTTNNEQFF. CDR3 bases: TGTGCCAGCAGCTTAGCGCTTACTACGAACAATGAGCAGTTCTTC. The full variable domain, rest sourced from reference TRBV7-2 and TRBJ2-1, is GAGVSQSPSNKVTEKGKDVELRCDPISGHTALYWYRQSLGQGLEFLIYFQGNSAPDKSGLPSDRFSAERTGGSVSTLTIQRTQQEDSAVYLCASSLALTTNNEQFFGPGTRLTVL.

The genes are TRBV5-1 and TRBJ2-7; D remains unclear. The V gene's germline CDR1 is SGHRS and CDR2 YFSETQ. V lost 9 bases and J lost 7, with 14 bases in between. There are 11 residues in the CDR3. The CDR3 loop is CATSVEWEQYF. The CDR3 DNA reads as TGCGCCACCTCCGTGGAATGGGAGCAGTACTTC.

This clonotype was observed many times. V usage is TRBV12-3 or TRBV12-4 and J usage is TRBJ2-1; D may be TRBD2 (6 bases). The CDR3 has 16 amino acids. Deletions cut 0 bases from V and 3 bases from J, with 12 bases between. CDR3 in DNA: TGTGCCAGCAGTTTAGCCCGACTAGAACACTACAATGAGCAGTTCTTC. Translated: CASSLARLEHYNEQFF.

This clonotype has a single count. This chain connects TRBV14 to TRBJ2-7, with no clear D. This CDR3 region has 15 residues. Germline V gives CDR1 SGHDN, CDR2 FVKESK. Trimming removed 1 base from V and 6 bases from J, with 16 bases in between. CDR3 in amino acids: CASSQASGPGCEQYF. The DNA for the CDR3 is TGTGCCAGCAGCCAAGCCTCCGGCCCTGGCTGCGAGCAGTACTTC. Based on the CDR3 plus reference TRBV14 and TRBJ2-7, the full variable domain is EAGVTQFPSHSVIEKGQTVTLRCDPISGHDNLYWYRRVMGKEIKFLLHFVKESKQDESGMPNNRFLAERTGGTYSTLKVQPAELEDSGVYFCASSQASGPGCEQYFGPGTRLTVT.

This clonotype appeared many times. This rearrangement joins TRBV6-1 to TRBJ1-1, with a weak D call TRBD1 (5 bases). The CDR3 consists of 13 residues. Germline V gene sequence: CDR1 MNHNS, CDR2 SASEGT. Trimming stripped 0 bases from V and 4 bases from J, with 6 bases between. CDR3 in DNA: TGTGCCAGCAGTGAAGCGGGGACCACTGAAGCTTTCTTT. This codes for CASSEAGTTEAFF.

The chain links TRBV10-3 to TRBJ2-7; D might be TRBD1 (5 bases). Germline lookup yields CDR1 ENHRY and CDR2 SYGVKD. The V gene lost 3 bases and the J gene lost 0 bases, with 18 bases spanning the gap. The CDR3 has 17 amino acids. CDR3 region: CAISEPTTGTNSYEQYF. In nucleotides, the CDR3 is TGTGCCATCAGTGAACCCACTACAGGCACGAACTCCTACGAGCAGTACTTC.

The chain couples TRBV7-8 to TRBJ2-7; possible D gene TRBD1, 5 bases. The V gene lost 1 base and the J gene lost 6 bases, with 13 bases spanning the gap. CDR3 size: 14 residues. Germline lookup yields CDR1 SGHVS and CDR2 FQNEAQ. The DNA for the CDR3 is TGTGCCAGCAGCTTAGTGACCCCCCAGGGCGAGCAGTACTTC. This codes for CASSLVTPQGEQYF. The complete variable domain, with remaining parts taken from reference TRBV7-8 and TRBJ2-7, reads GAGVSQSPRYKVAKRGQDVALRCDPISGHVSLFWYQQALGQGPEFLTYFQNEAQLDKSGLPSDRFFAERPEGSVSTLKIQRTQQEDSAVYLCASSLVTPQGEQYFGPGTRLTVT.

This clonotype was counted at least ten times. The chain couples TRBV18 to TRBJ2-7; tentatively, D is TRBD1 or TRBD2 (5 bases each). The V and J ends lost 8 bases and 3 bases respectively, with 14 bases between them. Germline V gene data show CDR1 as KGHSH and CDR2 as LQKENI. This CDR3 is 13 amino acids long. CDR3 protein: CASRRDGDYEQYF. The CDR3 bases are TGTGCCAGCCGCAGGGACGGCGACTACGAGCAGTACTTC.

The chain combines TRBV4-2 with TRBJ1-5, with D perhaps TRBD1 (5 bases). The germline gives CDR1 LGHNA, CDR2 YNFKEQ. V was trimmed by 1 base and J by 7 bases, leaving 14 bases between them. The CDR3 contains 15 residues. CDR3 sequence: CASSQGAGTRQPQHF. The CDR3 nucleotides are TGTGCCAGCAGCCAAGGGGCGGGGACGCGGCAGCCCCAGCATTTT.

The gene calls are TRBV5-1 and TRBJ2-5, with TRBD2 matching 11 bases. The CDR3 sequence is 16 residues long. Germline assignment: CDR1 SGHRS and CDR2 YFSETQ. V dropped 4 bases and J dropped 1; count of bases not matched to a gene: 6. The CDR3 sequence: CASSPWTSGFQETQYF. CDR3 bases: TGCGCCAGCAGCCCCTGGACTAGCGGGTTCCAAGAGACCCAGTACTTC.

The sample holds one count of this clonotype. The V gene is TRBV28, the J gene TRBJ2-7; weak D call: TRBD2 (5 bases). CDR1 and CDR2 (germline): MDHEN, SYDVKM. V lost 6 bases and J lost 4, with 22 bases in between. There are 16 residues in the CDR3. This CDR3 is CASRPGVLGRVYEQYF. As DNA, the CDR3 is TGTGCCAGCAGGCCCGGGGTACTAGGGCGCGTTTACGAGCAGTACTTC.

The V and J genes are TRBV4-1 and TRBJ2-1, with 7 bases aligning to TRBD2. Germline V gives CDR1 MGHRA, CDR2 YSYEKL. There are 16 residues in the CDR3. After removal of 0 bases from V and 7 bases from J, the junction contained 9 bases not matched to a gene. DNA for the CDR3: TGCGCCAGCAGCCAAGAGTCCGGGACTAACTGGAATGAGCAGTTCTTC. Translating gives CASSQESGTNWNEQFF.

This clonotype was counted a few times. The rearrangement uses TRBV10-2 and TRBJ2-7, with 9 bases matching TRBD1. Looked up from germline, CDR1 is WSHSY and CDR2 is SAAADI. After removal of 3 bases from V and 2 bases from J, the junction contained 8 bases not matched to a gene. The CDR3 covers 16 residues. CDR3 region: CASSELGQGTPYEQYF. In nucleotides, the CDR3 is TGCGCCAGCAGTGAACTGGGACAGGGTACCCCCTACGAGCAGTACTTC.

Concerning this clonotype: One end of the junction is discordant with germline, which a read error may explain. V and J are TRBV20-1 and TRBJ2-1, with 14 bases aligning to TRBD2. The CDR3 spans 16 residues. Germline V CDR1 and CDR2: DFQATT, SNEGSKA (reference sequence). The CDR3 DNA follows: TGCTGTGCTATTGGGACTAGCGGGAGCTTGGACAATGAGCAGTTCTTC. Translating gives CCAIGTSGSLDNEQFF.

The rearrangement uses TRBV28 and TRBJ2-1, with 9 positions matching TRBD2. The CDR3 consists of 15 residues. The germline gives CDR1 MDHEN, CDR2 SYDVKM. The ends lost 4 bases at V and 8 bases at J; junction bases unmatched: 9. The CDR3 spells CASSSMGRGGDEQFF. In DNA, the CDR3 is TGTGCCAGCAGTTCAATGGGGCGGGGGGGCGATGAGCAGTTCTTC.

V is TRBV5-6 and J is TRBJ1-2; D is unresolved. Trimming stripped 2 bases from V and 6 bases from J, with 14 bases between. The CDR3 extends over 14 amino acids. The germline CDR1 and CDR2 sequences are SGHDT and YYEEEE. DNA of the CDR3: TGTGCCAGCAGCTTACCTAAGGGCTCTCATGGCTACACCTTC. Amino acids: CASSLPKGSHGYTF.

J is TRBJ2-7 and V is TRBV28; 7 positions match TRBD2. The junction had 5 bases not matched to a gene; V was cut back by 7 bases and J by 2 bases. CDR1 is MDHEN and CDR2 is SYDVKM in the germline V gene. This CDR3 is 13 amino acids long. The CDR3 reads CASKGGVPYEQYF. In nucleotides, the CDR3 is TGTGCCAGCAAGGGAGGGGTTCCCTACGAGCAGTACTTC.

This clonotype has a handful of counts. J is TRBJ2-3 and V is TRBV2; D is undetermined. V lost 4 bases to trimming and J lost 7 bases, with 9 bases between them. Germline CDR1 reads SNHLY; CDR2 reads FYNNEI. The CDR3 loop spans 12 amino acids. The CDR3 DNA follows: TGTGCCAGCAGTGGGCTAGAGTATACGCAGTATTTT. This gives the protein CASSGLEYTQYF.

This chain links TRBV15 with TRBJ1-5, with 8 bases lining up with TRBD1. CDR3 length: 16 residues. CDR1 LNHNV and CDR2 YYDKDF come from the germline V gene (reference sequence). Trimming cost V 2 bases and J 4 bases; bases outside gene matches: 7. For the CDR3, the DNA is TGTGCCACCAGCAGAAAAGGACAGGGTAGAAATCAGCCCCAGCATTTT. Protein product: CATSRKGQGRNQPQHF.

This clonotype was recorded a few times. This chain joins TRBV5-8 and TRBJ2-7, with D perhaps TRBD1 (6 bases). Germline V gene data show CDR1 as SGHTS and CDR2 as YDEGEE. Trimming removed 2 bases from V and 0 bases from J, with 12 bases in between. The length of the CDR3 is 15 residues. The CDR3 nucleotides read TGTGCCAGCAGCTTTGGACAGCCTGGCTCCTACGAGCAGTACTTC. It yields the protein CASSFGQPGSYEQYF.

This clonotype was observed many times. The rearrangement uses TRBV11-2 and TRBJ2-3; D gene unclear. The CDR3 loop spans 16 amino acids. V lost 0 bases and J 4 bases, leaving 14 bases between the germline ends. CDR1 is SGHAT and CDR2 is FQNNGV in the germline V gene. Written as DNA, the CDR3 is TGTGCCAGCAGCTTAGATTTAGCAAAAAGAGCAGATACGCAGTATTTT. As protein: CASSLDLAKRADTQYF.